This T cell receptor (beta chain) came from a study of spatial heterogeneity in lung cancer. Notes on the study in general: Expanded intratumoral alpha and beta TCR counts tracked tumor mutation counts.

Relative to its sample, this clonotype is medium-sized. Its specificity is unknown. Trimming stripped 8 bases from V and 4 bases from J, with 18 bases between. This CDR3 is 14 amino acids long. In germline, CDR1 is SQVTM, CDR2 ANQGSEA. Each CDR3 protein gets one entry after TCRdb re-called the 5' RACE reads with MiXCR. Among 3,500 to 4,000 distinct CDR3 sequences listed, 10% were seen once. Time point specified: sample taken at primary tumor resection. Material: lung tumor tissue, obtained at surgery. V usage is TRBV29-1 and J usage is TRBJ2-1; a weak D match, TRBD2 (5 bases). This TCR was sampled from a female donor with early-stage non-small cell lung cancer. DNA of the CDR3: TGCAGCCCTGAAGGGAGAAGTTCTTACAATGAGCAGTTCTTC. Protein sequence: CSPEGRSSYNEQFF.